This TCR beta chain was documented in a study of blood T cell repertoires in COVID-19 (dated by TCRdb to 2018 to 2020). The study in broad terms: Samples covering the acute and convalescent phases of COVID-19 were provided by collaborators in the United States, Italy and Spain. The prospective study material was composed of cDNA or gDNA derived from T cells, B-cell-depleted T cells, or PBMCs. Subjects who had been exposed to COVID-19, were actively infected with it, or had recovered from it provided the deeply sampled blood TCRbeta repertoires that made up the dataset. The repertoires were released in a freely available public database intended as a resource for research on the immune response to SARS-CoV-2. Samples were obtained from the ongoing ImmuneRACE study (first 160 participants) and from some 1,300 subjects provided by 6 global collaborators. The sample metadata nearly always contained a de-identified subject ID, COVID-19 status, age in years and sex. Where available, HLA class I and class II types were obtained from metadata supplied by the sample provider rather than from assay-based typing. Summary of the overall study and its limitations: Clinical and demographic metadata were provided uncurated, with the amount varying by source and participant.

Whole blood was collected in K2EDTA tubes by collaborating institutions according to the institutions' own protocols. For TCRbeta analysis, collaborator samples were shipped as frozen whole blood, as isolated PBMCs, or as DNA extracted from either sample type. TCRbeta CDR3 regions were amplified from genomic DNA using the immunoSEQ Assay, a bias-controlled multiplex PCR. The original methods were these. The number of nucleated cells in each sample was estimated from the amplification of reference gene primers within the assay. Sequence reads were collapsed and filtered to measure the absolute abundance of every unique TCRbeta CDR3 rearrangement. For each sample, productive Simpson clonality was calculated as the square root of Simpson's diversity index across productive rearrangements. Not all clones reach the TCRdb copy of this immuneACCESS table, which keeps in-frame sequences only. Checked studies attribute under half of the gap to unresolved V genes and leave the rest unexplained. V and J calls and clone size follow that table, whereas D and trimming were derived from the DNA. The sample has under 150,000 clones on record, 80% to 90% of them singletons. 3% to 4% of the sample is in the top ten clones.

V lost 4 bases and J lost 2 bases; the stretch between them is 12 bases long. CDR1 and CDR2, per the germline V gene, are SGHAT and FQNNGV. The CDR3 numbers 14 residues from cysteine through phenylalanine. The read is trimmed to its CDR3 DNA, 42 bases read in frame from base 1. In the case of this clone: No cognate antigen has been identified for it. No base qualities exist here, and no much larger clone lies one base off it.

This sequence originates from a man between 40 and 49 years old with acute or convalescent COVID-19. This chain joins TRBV11-2 to TRBJ2-7, and TRBD1 may be the D gene, going by 6 matching bases. Material for sequencing was peripheral blood. The nucleotide sequence is TGTGCCAGCAGCTCCACCTGGACAGCCTACGAGCAGTACTTC. This is translated as CASSSTWTAYEQYF.